The clone carrying this T cell receptor beta chain has a single count. The target antigen is unknown. A single base separates this from a much larger clone, so it may be a read error. Since no conserved phenylalanine or tryptophan closes the CDR3, a read error is the likely cause. Trimming took off 6 bases at V and 5 bases at J, with 5 bases between the two ends. Germline loops: CDR1 MNHEY, CDR2 SMNVEV (reference sequence). CDR3 length: 11 amino acids. This sample is drawn from a study of blood T cells in healthy people across ages. Regarding the study as a whole: Underestimates were what the diversity estimates from one million T cells were considered to be.

Alongside a J-beta primer mix, a sample-barcoded 5' primer served in a second PCR lasting roughly 6 to 12 cycles. Sequencing yielded, for each sample, at least 3 million paired-end reads carrying CDR3. MiXCR, run by TCRdb on the 5' RACE reads, gives a single entry per CDR3 protein. The sample shows 700,000 to 850,000 distinct CDR3 sequences, roughly 35% of them seen only once. The genes are TRBV27 and TRBJ2-1, with D uncertain. Material for sequencing was blood. The receptor was isolated from a man younger than 35 in good health. The CDR3 DNA reads TGTGCCAGCAGGAGAAACAATGAGCAGTTCTTA. Translating gives CASRRNNEQFL.